One sample yielded the 2 T cell receptor beta chains listed below, sequenced in a study of cytomegalovirus exposure and HLA in healthy donors. The PCR made use of 60 Vbeta and 13 Jbeta primers. Here immunoSEQ multiplex PCR was the method, and the copy in TCRdb shows in-frame clones only, minus some. In the table there are 35,000 to 45,000 clones, under 70% of which are singletons. The sequencing input was PBMCs. The receptors shown here come from a man aged 60 to 75 in good health and CMV-seropositive.

The chain combines TRBV7-2 with TRBJ1-5, with D unresolved. From germline, CDR1 is SGHTA and CDR2 FQGNSA. V shed 5 bases and J shed 4 bases, with 12 bases lying between them. The length of the CDR3 is 14 residues. The CDR3 DNA follows: TGTGCCAGCAGCCGACTAGGGCCAAATCAGCCCCAGCATTTT. It codes for CASSRLGPNQPQHF.

V gene TRBV15 combines with J gene TRBJ2-2, with 9 bases fitting TRBD2. The J segment lost 0 bases and the V segment lost 0 bases, leaving 5 bases of the junction unmatched. CDR1 and CDR2 from the germline V gene are LNHNV and YYDKDF (reference sequence). The CDR3 contains 18 residues. The CDR3 spells CATSREGGRGSNTGELFF. As DNA, the CDR3 is TGTGCCACCAGCAGAGAAGGCGGGAGGGGGTCGAACACCGGGGAGCTGTTTTTT. Based on the CDR3 plus reference TRBV15 and TRBJ2-2, the full variable domain is DAMVIQNPRYQVTQFGKPVTLSCSQTLNHNVMYWYQQKSSQAPKLLFHYYDKDFNNEADTPDNFQSRRPNTSFCFLDIRSPGLGDTAMYLCATSREGGRGSNTGELFFGEGSRLTVL.